Given below is one T cell receptor (beta chain) in context. The antigen remains unidentified. The CDR3 totals 15 residues. Trimming pared 11 bases from V and 0 bases from J, leaving 17 bases between. Looked up from germline, CDR1 is MNHNS and CDR2 is SASEGT. Terminally differentiated effector memory CD45RA+ cells were excluded from the naive CD8 cells, which were CD45RO-negative and positively selected for CCR7. The record originates from a study of shared clonotypes between healthy human individuals. Study results and caveats: Among donors, clonotype sharing was expected to be affected by sequencing depth. With a handful of donors compared, 4.5% to 6.5% of naive CD4 clonotypes were shared.

Assay used: immunoSEQ multiplex PCR; TCRdb lists only in-frame clones, some missing. The sample lists about 2.2 million clones; 93% were seen once. The rearrangement joins TRBV6-1 to TRBJ1-3, with D possibly matching TRBD1 (5 bases). The receptor's source is a young man in good health. Some clones in this sample may be carry-over from other donors' samples. The sequencing input was naive CD8+ T cells from PBMCs. CDR3 coding DNA: TGTGCCGGATGGGGAGGGGCAGCCTCTGGAAACACCATATATTTT. Its protein product is CAGWGGAASGNTIYF.